This T cell receptor (beta chain) was observed in a study of blood T cell repertoires in COVID-19. In the authors' workflow: Reference gene primers were amplified, and this amplification served to estimate nucleated cell counts. Profiled with immunoSEQ multiplex PCR; TCRdb holds only in-frame clones, not every one. D and trimming were read from the DNA, whereas the V and J calls and clone size are those reported in that table. The table includes about 260,000 clones, about 85% detected once. Trimming took 6 bases from V and 7 from J, leaving 19 bases between them. The germline V gene encodes CDR1 KGHSH and CDR2 LQKENI. The CDR3 runs to 15 residues.

The sample was peripheral blood. The receptor's source is a man in his sixties with acute or convalescent COVID-19. V is TRBV18 and J is TRBJ1-5; the D is unclear. This CDR3 reads CASSHNTRSGQPQHF. The CDR3 bases are TGTGCCAGCTCGCACAATACAAGGTCGGGACAGCCCCAGCATTTT.